These T cell receptor beta chains were read from a single sample in a study of OX40 agonist ivuxolimab in advanced cancers. The assay was immunoSEQ multiplex PCR, and TCRdb's table has in-frame clones only and misses some. The data hold more than 55,000 clones, with 70% to 85% observed a single time. This sample comprised CD4+ or CD8+ T cells sorted from blood, obtained in a trial of the OX40 agonist ivuxolimab. The origin of the receptors is an adult with an advanced solid tumor such as melanoma, head and neck, liver or kidney cancer. Both conserved end residues are part of each CDR3. A D gene is named only where the DNA matches it firmly. Some rows mark clone size as missing; the rest say once, few, many or name a class of expanded clone.

v_gene: TRBV27; j_gene: TRBJ2-7; d_gene: .; abundance: .; CDR3aa: CASRNGQSSYEQYF; CDR3nt: TGTGCCAGCAGGAATGGACAGAGCTCCTACGAGCAGTACTTC
v_gene: TRBV7-3; j_gene: TRBJ1-1; d_gene: .; abundance: .; CDR3aa: CASSLSQGTEAFF; CDR3nt: TGTGCCAGCAGCTTATCTCAGGGCACTGAAGCTTTCTTT
v_gene: TRBV6-5; j_gene: TRBJ1-2; d_gene: .; abundance: few; CDR3aa: CASSSQGTPLGGYTF; CDR3nt: TGTGCCAGCAGTTCTCAGGGGACCCCCTTAGGGGGCTACACCTTC
v_gene: TRBV2; j_gene: TRBJ2-6; d_gene: .; abundance: .; CDR3aa: CASSERRSGANVLTF; CDR3nt: TGTGCCAGCAGTGAAAGGCGCTCTGGGGCCAACGTCCTGACTTTC
v_gene: TRBV5-1; j_gene: TRBJ2-1; d_gene: TRBD2; abundance: .; CDR3aa: CASSLARTSGGYNEQFF; CDR3nt: TGCGCCAGCAGCTTGGCCCGGACTAGCGGGGGCTACAATGAGCAGTTCTTC
v_gene: TRBV5-1; j_gene: TRBJ2-2; d_gene: TRBD1; abundance: .; CDR3aa: CASSFPDRGELFF; CDR3nt: TGCGCCAGCAGCTTCCCGGACAGGGGGGAGCTGTTTTTT
v_gene: TRBV6-1; j_gene: TRBJ1-2; d_gene: .; abundance: .; CDR3aa: CASSEDSYGYTF; CDR3nt: TGTGCCAGCAGTGAGGACAGTTATGGCTACACCTTC
v_gene: TRBV5-6; j_gene: TRBJ1-2; d_gene: TRBD1; abundance: .; CDR3aa: CASSFTDRENYGYTF; CDR3nt: TGTGCCAGCAGCTTCACGGACAGGGAGAACTATGGCTACACCTTC
v_gene: TRBV18; j_gene: TRBJ1-4; d_gene: .; abundance: .; CDR3aa: CASSPAGVSLEKLFF; CDR3nt: TGTGCCAGCTCACCAGCGGGTGTGTCCTTGGAAAAACTGTTTTTT
v_gene: TRBV5-4; j_gene: TRBJ2-7; d_gene: TRBD2; abundance: .; CDR3aa: CASSLVAGGPNEQYF; CDR3nt: TGTGCCAGCAGCTTGGTAGCGGGAGGGCCTAACGAGCAGTACTTC
v_gene: TRBV20-1; j_gene: TRBJ1-1; d_gene: .; abundance: few; CDR3aa: CSANGNTEAFF; CDR3nt: TGCAGTGCTAACGGGAACACTGAAGCTTTCTTT